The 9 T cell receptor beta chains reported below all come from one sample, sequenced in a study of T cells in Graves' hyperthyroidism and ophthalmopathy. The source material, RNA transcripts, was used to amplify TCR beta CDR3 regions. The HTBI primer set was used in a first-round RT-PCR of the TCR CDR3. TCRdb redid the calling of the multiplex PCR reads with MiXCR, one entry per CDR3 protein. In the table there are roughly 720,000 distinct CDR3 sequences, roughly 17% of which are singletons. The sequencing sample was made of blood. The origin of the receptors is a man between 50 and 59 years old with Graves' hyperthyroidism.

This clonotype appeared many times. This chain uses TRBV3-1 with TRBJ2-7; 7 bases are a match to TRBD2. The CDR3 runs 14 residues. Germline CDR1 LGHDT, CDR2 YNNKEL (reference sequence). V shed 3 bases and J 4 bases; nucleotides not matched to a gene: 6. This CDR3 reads CASSQRDYLYEQYF. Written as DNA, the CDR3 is TGTGCCAGCAGCCAGAGGGACTATCTTTACGAGCAGTACTTC.

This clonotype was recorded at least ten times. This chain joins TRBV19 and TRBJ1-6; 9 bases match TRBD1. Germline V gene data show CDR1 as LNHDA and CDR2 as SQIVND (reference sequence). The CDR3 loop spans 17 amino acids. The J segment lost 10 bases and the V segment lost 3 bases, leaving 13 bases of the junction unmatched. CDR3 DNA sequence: TGTGCCAGTAGTATCTGGTGGGACAGGGCGACGGGATCACCCCTCCACTTT. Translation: CASSIWWDRATGSPLHF.

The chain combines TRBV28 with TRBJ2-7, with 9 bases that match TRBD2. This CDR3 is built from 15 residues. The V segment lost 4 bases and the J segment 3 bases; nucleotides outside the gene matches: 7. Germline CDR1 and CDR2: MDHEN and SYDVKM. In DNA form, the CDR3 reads TGTGCCAGCAGTTCACGACTAGCGGCCAGCTACGAGCAGTACTTC. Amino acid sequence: CASSSRLAASYEQYF. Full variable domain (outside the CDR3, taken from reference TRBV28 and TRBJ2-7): DVKVTQSSRYLVKRTGEKVFLECVQDMDHENMFWYRQDPGLGLRLIYFSYDVKMKEKGDIPEGYSVSREKKERFSLILESASTNQTSMYLCASSSRLAASYEQYFGPGTRLTVT.

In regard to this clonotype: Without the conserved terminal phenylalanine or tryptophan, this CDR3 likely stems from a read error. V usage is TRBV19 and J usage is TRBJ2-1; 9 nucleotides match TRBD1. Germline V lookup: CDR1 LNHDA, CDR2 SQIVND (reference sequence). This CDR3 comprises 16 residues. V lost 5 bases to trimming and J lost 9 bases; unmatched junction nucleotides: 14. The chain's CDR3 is CASSSIPGQGRGEQFL. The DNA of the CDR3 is TGTGCCAGTAGTTCAATACCGGGACAGGGTCGAGGTGAGCAGTTCTTA.

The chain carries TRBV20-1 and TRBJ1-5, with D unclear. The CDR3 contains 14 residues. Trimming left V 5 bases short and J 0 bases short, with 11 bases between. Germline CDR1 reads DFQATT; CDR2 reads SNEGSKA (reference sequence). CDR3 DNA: TGCAGTGCTTCACACTCTAATAGCAATCAGCCCCAGCATTTT. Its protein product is CSASHSNSNQPQHF.

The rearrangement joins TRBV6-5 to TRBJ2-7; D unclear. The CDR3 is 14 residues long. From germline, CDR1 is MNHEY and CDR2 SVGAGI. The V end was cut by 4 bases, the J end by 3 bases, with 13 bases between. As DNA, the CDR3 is TGTGCCAGCAGTTTGCAGAAACGGAACTACGAGCAGTACTTC. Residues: CASSLQKRNYEQYF.

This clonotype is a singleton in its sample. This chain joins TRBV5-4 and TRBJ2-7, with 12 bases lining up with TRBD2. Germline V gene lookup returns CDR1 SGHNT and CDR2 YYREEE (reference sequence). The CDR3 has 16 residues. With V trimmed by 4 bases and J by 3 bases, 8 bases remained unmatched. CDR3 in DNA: TGTGCCAGCAGCGTCGGACTAGCGGGGCGTCTCTACGAGCAGTACTTC. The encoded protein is CASSVGLAGRLYEQYF.

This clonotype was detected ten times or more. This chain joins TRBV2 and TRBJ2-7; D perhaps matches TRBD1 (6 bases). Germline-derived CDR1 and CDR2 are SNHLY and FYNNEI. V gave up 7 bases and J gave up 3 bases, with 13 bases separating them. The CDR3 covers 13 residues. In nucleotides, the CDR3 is TGTGCCAGCAAGGGGGACCGAAACTACGAGCAGTACTTC. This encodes CASKGDRNYEQYF.

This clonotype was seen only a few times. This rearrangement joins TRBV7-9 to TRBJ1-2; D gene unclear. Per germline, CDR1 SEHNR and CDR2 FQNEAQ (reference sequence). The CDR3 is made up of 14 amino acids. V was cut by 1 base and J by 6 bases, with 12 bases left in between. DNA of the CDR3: TGTGCCAGCAGCTTAGATGTGGGCGCGGATGGCTACACCTTC. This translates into CASSLDVGADGYTF.